A single sample gave rise to the 26 T cell receptor beta chains below, sequenced in a study of shared clonotypes between healthy human individuals. Method: immunoSEQ multiplex PCR; TCRdb's copy keeps in-frame clones and lacks some. In the table there are about 580,000 clones, nearly 98% of which are singletons. CD45RO-negative cells were positively selected for CCR7, leaving out terminally differentiated effector memory CD45RA+ cells. Sequencing used naive CD8+ T cells sorted from blood. All receptors derive from a young man in good health.

The chain couples TRBV11-2 to TRBJ2-1, with a tentative D call TRBD2 (6 bases). V lost 5 bases to trimming and J lost 8 bases, with 16 bases between them. CDR3 size: 14 residues. The germline CDR1 and CDR2 sequences are SGHAT and FQNNGV. CDR3 region: CASSRLVRIDEQFF. CDR3 in DNA: TGTGCCAGCAGCCGACTAGTCCGGATCGATGAGCAGTTCTTC.

This clone was counted a few times. The chain combines TRBV2 with TRBJ1-2; D unresolved. CDR1 and CDR2 (germline): SNHLY, FYNNEI. This CDR3 is built from 12 residues. Between the trimmed V and J ends, which lost 3 bases and 8 bases, there was a span of 10 bases. The CDR3, as DNA: TGTGCCAGCAGTGAGTGGGCTCGGGGCTACACCTTC. Translation gives CASSEWARGYTF.

In regard to this clone: Distinct nucleotide sequences in the sample also encode this CDR3. The chain has TRBV27 and TRBJ1-1; D is unclear. V was shortened by 4 bases and J by 3 bases, with 6 bases between the two germline ends. The CDR3 covers 12 residues. Germline V lookup: CDR1 MNHEY, CDR2 SMNVEV (reference sequence). Here the CDR3 reads CASSSGDTEAFF. The CDR3 DNA reads as TGTGCCAGCAGTTCTGGCGACACTGAAGCTTTCTTT.

The V gene is TRBV4-1, the J gene TRBJ1-1; TRBD1 agrees at 8 bases. CDR3 length: 15 amino acids. CDR1 and CDR2 (germline): MGHRA, YSYEKL. J gave up 4 bases and V 3 bases, and 7 bases lay outside the gene matches. CDR3 bases: TGCGCCAGCAGCCAGGCTACAGGGGGGAGCACTGAAGCTTTCTTT. It yields the protein CASSQATGGSTEAFF.

V and J are TRBV5-1 and TRBJ2-1; D is unresolved. The germline V and J ends were trimmed by 3 bases and 8 bases, with 18 bases remaining between them. The CDR3 runs 15 residues. In germline, CDR1 is SGHRS, CDR2 YFSETQ. The CDR3 DNA reads TGCGCCAGCAGCTCCACCCTAAAGTCAGGATATGAGCAGTTCTTC. Its translation is CASSSTLKSGYEQFF.

J is TRBJ1-1 and V is TRBV27; the D is unclear. The CDR3 sequence is 15 residues long. With 5 bases removed from V and 6 bases from J, the gap between germline ends came to 19 bases. The germline V gene encodes CDR1 MNHEY and CDR2 SMNVEV (reference sequence). The CDR3 spells CASSPIFPLMSEAFF. The CDR3 nucleotides are TGTGCCAGCAGTCCCATATTCCCCTTAATGTCTGAAGCTTTCTTT.

The chain employs TRBV20-1 and TRBJ2-1; no definite D call. Trimming cost V 3 bases and J 7 bases, with 7 bases left between them. CDR1 and CDR2 (germline): DFQATT, SNEGSKA (reference sequence). The length of the CDR3 is 11 residues. DNA for the CDR3: TGCAGTGCTAGTCATCTAAATGAGCAGTTCTTC. Residues: CSASHLNEQFF.

The rearrangement uses TRBV2 and TRBJ2-1, with D perhaps given as TRBD1 or TRBD2 (5 bases each). Trimming shortened V by 4 bases and J by 6 bases, and 13 bases separated the two germline ends. This CDR3 has 14 residues. Looked up from germline, CDR1 is SNHLY and CDR2 is FYNNEI. Here the CDR3 reads CASSVSGASNEQFF. In DNA, the CDR3 is TGTGCCAGCAGTGTTTCCGGGGCCAGCAATGAGCAGTTCTTC. The entire variable domain, with the rest obtained from reference TRBV2 and TRBJ2-1, is as follows: EPEVTQTPSHQVTQMGQEVILRCVPISNHLYFYWYRQILGQKVEFLVSFYNNEISEKSEIFDDQFSVERPDGSNFTLKIRSTKLEDSAMYFCASSVSGASNEQFFGPGTRLTVL.

V and J are TRBV7-2 and TRBJ2-7; 9 positions match TRBD2. This CDR3 is built from 15 residues. The germline gives CDR1 SGHTA, CDR2 FQGNSA. V lost 1 base and J lost 2; bases outside the gene matches: 3. The CDR3 sequence is CASSLGLAATYEQYF. DNA for the CDR3: TGTGCCAGCAGCTTAGGACTAGCGGCCACCTACGAGCAGTACTTC.

The chain recombines TRBV4-2 with TRBJ2-2; a weak D match, TRBD2 (5 bases). The V end lost 0 bases, the J end lost 8 bases, and 19 bases lay between the germline ends. Per the germline V gene, CDR1 is LGHNA and CDR2 is YNFKEQ. The CDR3 extends over 17 amino acids. This chain's CDR3 is CASSQEVASMGGGELFF. DNA for the CDR3: TGTGCCAGCAGCCAAGAAGTGGCTAGCATGGGCGGTGGGGAGCTGTTTTTT.

J is TRBJ2-7 and V is TRBV7-8; perhaps TRBD1 as D (6 bases). This CDR3 comprises 17 residues. CDR1 and CDR2 from the germline V gene are SGHVS and FQNEAQ. The V end lost 5 bases, the J end lost 5 bases, and 25 bases lay between the germline ends. As DNA, the CDR3 is TGTGCCAGCAGCCCATCCGCAGCTCTGGGGGCTATCCACGAGCAGTACTTC. Encoded protein: CASSPSAALGAIHEQYF.

The chain couples TRBV6-1 to TRBJ1-1; D might be TRBD1 (5 bases). From germline, CDR1 is MNHNS and CDR2 SASEGT. CDR3 size: 14 residues. V was pared by 4 bases and J by 6 bases, with 15 bases between. In DNA form, the CDR3 reads TGTGCCAGCAGTGTGCGGGGCCCAACCTCTGAAGCTTTCTTT. Protein product: CASSVRGPTSEAFF.

This sequence joins TRBV18 and TRBJ2-7; 12 positions match TRBD2. This CDR3 contains 15 residues. V shed 6 bases, J shed 5 bases, and the junction held 8 bases outside the gene matches. Germline loops: CDR1 KGHSH, CDR2 LQKENI. The CDR3 coding sequence is TGTGCCAGCTCGCCATTAACTAGCGGGAGGAACGAGCAGTACTTC. It specifies CASSPLTSGRNEQYF.

This sequence joins TRBV7-3 and TRBJ2-7, with 7 bases matching TRBD1. CDR1 is SGHTA and CDR2 is FQGTGA in the germline V gene. The CDR3 length is 14 residues. With V trimmed by 5 bases and J by 2 bases, 6 bases remained unmatched. CDR3 sequence reads: CASSPTGSPYEQYF. CDR3 nucleotides: TGTGCCAGCAGCCCGACAGGGTCTCCCTACGAGCAGTACTTC.

This chain uses TRBV5-1 with TRBJ2-7; no firm D call. CDR1 is SGHRS and CDR2 is YFSETQ in the germline V gene. The CDR3 spans 14 residues. Trimming stripped 0 bases from V and 9 bases from J, with 16 bases between. The CDR3 bases are TGCGCCAGCAGCTTGGATGGCACCTTTCTTTGGCAGTACTTC. Translated: CASSLDGTFLWQYF.

The V gene is TRBV5-4, the J gene TRBJ1-1, with 7 bases identical to TRBD1. V was pared by 4 bases and J by 1 base, with 7 bases of the junction left unmatched. Germline V lookup: CDR1 SGHNT, CDR2 YYREEE (reference sequence). CDR3 length: 15 amino acids. The CDR3 coding sequence is TGTGCCAGCAGCCCGTGGGGACAGTCGAACACTGAAGCTTTCTTT. It is translated as CASSPWGQSNTEAFF.

The rearrangement links TRBV27 to TRBJ1-5, with 7 bases lining up with TRBD1. Germline-derived CDR1 and CDR2 are MNHEY and SMNVEV (reference sequence). This CDR3 region has 14 residues. V gave up 3 bases and J gave up 3 bases; unmatched junction bases: 2. This CDR3 is CASSFQGVNQPQHF. CDR3 DNA sequence: TGTGCCAGCAGTTTCCAGGGGGTCAATCAGCCCCAGCATTTT.

This chain joins TRBV11-2 and TRBJ2-1; the D gene could be TRBD1 or TRBD2 (6 bases each). V was shortened by 1 base and J by 2 bases, with 21 bases between the two germline ends. The CDR3 runs to 19 residues. Germline V gene lookup returns CDR1 SGHAT and CDR2 FQNNGV. The CDR3 bases are TGTGCCAGCAGCTTAGTAGGAGGCGTCCTGGGGGGCCCCTACAATGAGCAGTTCTTC. Its protein is CASSLVGGVLGGPYNEQFF.

The CDR3: CASGGQGMTGELFF. In DNA, the CDR3 is TGCGCCAGCGGGGGACAGGGTATGACCGGGGAGCTGTTTTTT. The chain couples TRBV10-2 to TRBJ2-2; 9 bases are a match to TRBD1. Trimming removed 8 bases from V and 5 bases from J; junction bases left unmatched: 6. This CDR3 contains 14 residues. Germline values: CDR1 WSHSY, CDR2 SAAADI.

V usage is TRBV29-1 and J usage is TRBJ2-1, with no clear D. The length of the CDR3 is 15 residues. Germline lookup yields CDR1 SQVTM and CDR2 ANQGSEA. The V end was cut by 1 base, the J end by 2 bases, with 12 bases between. Here the CDR3 DNA reads TGCAGCGTTGAAGGTCCCAGGCAAGCCTACAATGAGCAGTTCTTC. Translating it yields CSVEGPRQAYNEQFF.

This chain connects TRBV7-9 to TRBJ2-1; 8 bases agree with TRBD2. Per the germline V gene, CDR1 is SEHNR and CDR2 is FQNEAQ (reference sequence). The J segment lost 8 bases and the V segment lost 5 bases, leaving 11 bases of the junction unmatched. This CDR3 comprises 15 residues. CDR3 protein: CASSPREAFFYEQFF. DNA for the CDR3: TGTGCCAGCAGCCCGCGGGAGGCATTCTTCTATGAGCAGTTCTTC.

The chain carries TRBV28 and TRBJ2-7; D perhaps matches TRBD1 (6 bases). The V end lost 6 bases, the J end lost 0 bases, and 15 bases lay between the germline ends. The CDR3 loop spans 15 amino acids. Germline V CDR1 and CDR2: MDHEN, SYDVKM. The CDR3 sequence: CASSNRAPSSYEQYF. CDR3 in DNA: TGTGCCAGCAGCAACAGGGCCCCTAGCTCCTACGAGCAGTACTTC.

The chain combines TRBV7-6 with TRBJ1-5; no clear D. The germline CDR1 and CDR2 sequences are SGHVS and FNYEAQ. Trimming left V 1 base short and J 6 bases short, with 7 bases between. The CDR3 is made up of 13 amino acids. The CDR3 DNA reads as TGTGCCAGCAGCTTAGATCGTACTCAGCCCCAGCATTTT. Translated: CASSLDRTQPQHF.

The V gene is TRBV10-3, the J gene TRBJ2-3, with 8 nucleotides matching TRBD1. The germline V gene encodes CDR1 ENHRY and CDR2 SYGVKD. Unmatched junction bases numbered 13, after V lost 8 bases and J lost 6 bases. The CDR3 is 15 amino acids. CDR3 protein: CAIGLTGAHLDTQYF. CDR3 bases: TGTGCCATCGGACTGACAGGGGCCCACTTGGATACGCAGTATTTT.

V usage is TRBV6-1 and J usage is TRBJ1-5; D is ambiguous. Trimming took off 3 bases at V and 6 bases at J, with 18 bases between the two ends. The germline V gene has CDR1 MNHNS and CDR2 SASEGT. CDR3 length equals 16 residues. CDR3 sequence: CASSDRPGSGSQPQHF. The CDR3 DNA follows: TGTGCCAGCAGTGATCGGCCCGGGTCGGGTTCTCAGCCCCAGCATTTT.

This clone appeared a few times. This chain joins TRBV27 and TRBJ2-7; tentative D call: TRBD2 (6 bases). CDR1 and CDR2 from the germline V gene are MNHEY and SMNVEV (reference sequence). The CDR3 is made up of 15 amino acids. Trimming pared 7 bases from V and 3 bases from J, leaving 19 bases between. CDR3: CASIAILEGDYEQYF. CDR3 DNA: TGTGCCAGCATTGCCATTTTGGAGGGAGACTACGAGCAGTACTTC.